The 3 T cell receptor beta chains reported below all come from one sample, sequenced in a study of blood T cell repertoires in COVID-19. TCRdb's table, derived via immunoSEQ multiplex PCR, lists solely in-frame clones and lacks some. The sample holds 100,000 to 150,000 clones, roughly 83% seen once. The sequencing input was peripheral blood. Receptor source: a man aged 35 to 55 with active or convalescent COVID-19.

CDR3 nucleotides: TGTGCCAGCTCACAACAGGGTATTGCAGATACGCAGTATTTT. It translates to CASSQQGIADTQYF. This chain links TRBV18 with TRBJ2-3; maybe TRBD1 (6 bases). CDR3 length: 14 residues. In germline, CDR1 is KGHSH, CDR2 LQKENI. The germline V and J ends were trimmed by 4 bases and 4 bases, with 12 bases remaining between them.

J is TRBJ2-7 and V is TRBV5-1; 9 bases align to TRBD1. The junction had 11 bases not matched to a gene; V was cut back by 2 bases and J by 5 bases. Germline lookup yields CDR1 SGHRS and CDR2 YFSETQ. The CDR3 runs to 16 residues. The CDR3 here is CASSFQSPGQGHEQYF. DNA for the CDR3: TGCGCCAGCAGCTTTCAATCCCCGGGACAGGGTCACGAGCAGTACTTC.

The table lists this clone with a count of one. CDR3 nucleotides: TGTGCCAGCAGCTTAAGCAGGGGATGGACTGAAGCTTTCTTT. It codes for CASSLSRGWTEAFF. The chain combines TRBV7-9 with TRBJ1-1; tentative D call: TRBD1 (6 bases). From germline, CDR1 is SEHNR and CDR2 FQNEAQ (reference sequence). The CDR3 contains 14 residues. Trimming left V 2 bases short and J 5 bases short, with 12 bases between. The variable domain in full, completed from reference TRBV7-9 and TRBJ1-1, reads DTGVSQNPRHKITKRGQNVTFRCDPISEHNRLYWYRQTLGQGPEFLTYFQNEAQLEKSRLLSDRFSAERPKGSFSTLEIQRTEQGDSAMYLCASSLSRGWTEAFFGQGTRLTVV.